This TCR beta chain was recorded in a study of shared clonotypes between healthy human individuals. Sorted-subset replicate PCR reactions contained roughly 200 ng DNA, corresponding to roughly 29,000 T cell genomes. Sequenced by immunoSEQ multiplex PCR; TCRdb stores in-frame clones only, minus some. Of approximately 1.4 million clones listed, 95% to 99% are singletons. The CDR3 is made up of 14 amino acids. Germline V gene lookup returns CDR1 KGHSH and CDR2 LQKENI. The V end was cut by 1 base, the J end by 7 bases, with 11 bases between. The origin of this receptor is a man aged 30 to 45 in good health. V usage is TRBV18 and J usage is TRBJ2-1; weak D call: TRBD1 (7 bases). The sample comprised naive CD4+ T cells sorted from blood. Documented subset: CD45RA+ positively selected. The CDR3 DNA sequence: TGTGCCAGCTCACCACAGGGGGCGGGAAATGAGCAGTTCTTC. Amino acid sequence: CASSPQGAGNEQFF.